This entry describes one TCR beta chain. The antigen is unknown. These data come from a study of cytomegalovirus exposure and HLA in healthy donors. Study conclusions and caveats: Listed as cytomegalovirus-associated were 150 or so TCR beta chains. About 87% or about 30% of the time was how often most TCR beta V segments were productive, according to an earlier analysis.

The primer mix had 60 Vbeta and 13 Jbeta primers. Generated by immunoSEQ multiplex PCR, the TCRdb table keeps only in-frame clones and is missing some. Of about 200,000 clones in the sample, 12% are singletons; the top ten hold 7.8%. The CDR3 covers 13 residues. The V end was cut by 7 bases, the J end by 9 bases, with 18 bases between. The germline gives CDR1 SGHTA, CDR2 FQGNSA. The sequencing sample was made of PBMCs. The sequence was obtained from a man aged 50 or older in good health and CMV-seropositive. This chain connects TRBV7-2 to TRBJ1-1; no definite D call. The CDR3 bases are TGTGCCAGCACTGTAAGAAACGGAGGGCAAGCTTTCTTT. As protein: CASTVRNGGQAFF.